These 20 T cell receptor beta chains originate from one sample sequenced in a study of blood T cell repertoires in COVID-19. Produced via immunoSEQ multiplex PCR; TCRdb's table is partial and in-frame only. The sample shows about 58,000 clones, approximately 83% of them seen only once. The material sequenced was peripheral blood. These receptors all come from a man older than 75 with COVID-19, enrolled during active disease.

The V call is TRBV11-3, the J call TRBJ2-3; the match to TRBD2 covers 10 bases. J was trimmed by 2 bases and V by 1 base; bases with no gene match: 6. The CDR3 loop spans 17 amino acids. The germline CDR1 and CDR2 sequences are SGHNT and YENEEA. As DNA, the CDR3 is TGTGCCAGCAGCTTAGGCGGCGGGACTAGCGTCACAGATACGCAGTATTTT. Translated: CASSLGGGTSVTDTQYF.

By proportion, this clone is large (0.1 to 1%). CDR3 sequence (DNA): TGTGCCAGCATTGTAAGGGGGGGGCATCAGCCCCAGCATTTT. Amino acids: CASIVRGGHQPQHF. The chain links TRBV28 to TRBJ1-5, with a tentative D call TRBD1 (6 bases). Per the germline V gene, CDR1 is MDHEN and CDR2 is SYDVKM. The CDR3 is 14 amino acids. Trimming cost V 7 bases and J 5 bases, with 15 bases left between them.

This chain connects TRBV2 to TRBJ1-2; 7 nucleotides agree with TRBD1. Germline loops: CDR1 SNHLY, CDR2 FYNNEI. The V and J ends lost 7 bases and 2 bases, in that order; junction bases with no gene match: 7. The CDR3 runs 14 residues. This chain's CDR3 is CASTPDRANYGYTF. CDR3 nucleotides: TGTGCCAGCACTCCTGACAGGGCGAACTATGGCTACACCTTC. Based on the CDR3 plus reference TRBV2 and TRBJ1-2, the full variable domain is EPEVTQTPSHQVTQMGQEVILRCVPISNHLYFYWYRQILGQKVEFLVSFYNNEISEKSEIFDDQFSVERPDGSNFTLKIRSTKLEDSAMYFCASTPDRANYGYTFGSGTRLTVV.

The rearrangement links TRBV27 to TRBJ1-4; weak D call: TRBD1 (6 bases). Germline values: CDR1 MNHEY, CDR2 SMNVEV (reference sequence). V lost 6 bases and J lost 1, with 12 bases in between. This CDR3 region has 15 residues. CDR3 loop: CASSFLQGTNEKLFF. CDR3 DNA sequence: TGTGCCAGCAGCTTTTTACAGGGAACTAATGAAAAACTGTTTTTT.

The chain combines TRBV6-5 with TRBJ2-7; 7 bases fit TRBD1. CDR1 and CDR2 from the germline V gene are MNHEY and SVGAGI. Losses at the gene ends were 5 bases for V and 2 bases for J; bases not matched to a gene: 6. CDR3 length: 14 residues. Here the CDR3 DNA reads TGTGCCAGCAGTACCCGGGACAGCCCCTACGAGCAGTACGTC. This codes for CASSTRDSPYEQYV.

This clone appeared a few times. V usage is TRBV2 and J usage is TRBJ2-1, with D perhaps matching TRBD1 (5 bases). The ends were cut back, 5 bases at V and 5 bases at J, with 19 bases in the middle. Germline V gene data show CDR1 as SNHLY and CDR2 as FYNNEI. The CDR3 contains 16 residues. The CDR3 DNA reads TGTGCCAGCAGTCCCCTCATAGGTGGGGCTCACAATGAGCAGTTCTTC. Protein product: CASSPLIGGAHNEQFF.

This clone was observed a single time. The genes are TRBV5-1 and TRBJ1-2, with D unresolved. CDR1 is SGHRS, CDR2 YFSETQ, per germline. Trimming removed 0 bases at V and 2 bases at J, with 5 bases between. The CDR3 is made up of 13 amino acids. CDR3 protein: CASSLGGNYGYTF. DNA for the CDR3: TGCGCCAGCAGCTTGGGCGGAAACTATGGCTACACCTTC.

The rearrangement uses TRBV20-1 and TRBJ2-5; D call uncertain. With 5 bases removed from V and 0 bases from J, the gap between germline ends came to 4 bases. The CDR3 has 11 residues. Germline V gene data show CDR1 as DFQATT and CDR2 as SNEGSKA (reference sequence). This CDR3 reads CSAFNQETQYF. DNA for the CDR3: TGCAGTGCTTTTAACCAAGAGACCCAGTACTTC.

The V gene is TRBV7-2, the J gene TRBJ2-2; 7 bases map to TRBD2. Per germline, CDR1 SGHTA and CDR2 FQGNSA. The CDR3 runs to 17 residues. The ends lost 7 bases at V and 7 bases at J; junction bases unmatched: 18. CDR3 protein: CASIPMERGGRDGELFF. CDR3 DNA sequence: TGTGCCAGCATCCCGATGGAACGGGGCGGGAGAGACGGGGAGCTGTTTTTT.

This clone was seen once. The gene calls are TRBV5-4 and TRBJ1-4; the match to TRBD1 covers 8 bases. J was trimmed by 7 bases and V by 4 bases; bases with no gene match: 9. CDR1 is SGHNT and CDR2 is YYREEE in the germline V gene (reference sequence). The CDR3 has 15 amino acids. This CDR3 reads CASSAETGVGEKLFF. The CDR3 DNA reads TGTGCCAGCAGCGCGGAGACAGGGGTCGGTGAAAAACTGTTTTTT.

The chain recombines TRBV4-3 with TRBJ1-1; D is perhaps TRBD1 (6 bases). CDR3 length equals 13 residues. In germline, CDR1 is LGHNA, CDR2 YSLEER. Between the trimmed V and J ends, which lost 1 base and 7 bases, there was a span of 10 bases. The CDR3 DNA reads as TGCGCCAGCAGCCAAGGGGCAGGGGTTGAAGCTTTCTTT. It yields the protein CASSQGAGVEAFF.

This rearrangement joins TRBV5-5 to TRBJ2-5, with D perhaps matching TRBD2 (6 bases). CDR3 length: 16 residues. Trimming left V 0 bases short and J 1 base short, with 13 bases between. Germline CDR1 is SGHKS and CDR2 is YYEKEE (reference sequence). In DNA form, the CDR3 reads TGTGCCAGCAGCTTGGGCCCCGGGGGAGCCCAAGAGACCCAGTACTTC. Translating it yields CASSLGPGGAQETQYF.

The table lists this clone with a few counts. This rearrangement joins TRBV6-5 to TRBJ2-3, with 11 bases that match TRBD1. In germline, CDR1 is MNHEY, CDR2 SVGAGI. The CDR3 runs 15 residues. Trimming at V came to 6 bases and at J to 5 bases, leaving 7 bases not matched to a gene. CDR3 nucleotide sequence: TGTGCCAGCAGGGACAGGGGGCTAGTCGGAGATACGCAGTATTTT. Amino acids: CASRDRGLVGDTQYF.

This rearrangement joins TRBV7-9 to TRBJ2-5; D not resolved. Germline loops: CDR1 SEHNR, CDR2 FQNEAQ (reference sequence). The CDR3 is 14 amino acids. V gave up 1 base and J gave up 2 bases, with 8 bases separating them. Here the CDR3 reads CASSLGPDQETQYF. CDR3 in DNA: TGTGCCAGCAGCTTAGGGCCAGATCAAGAGACCCAGTACTTC. Full variable domain (outside the CDR3, taken from reference TRBV7-9 and TRBJ2-5): DTGVSQNPRHKITKRGQNVTFRCDPISEHNRLYWYRQTLGQGPEFLTYFQNEAQLEKSRLLSDRFSAERPKGSFSTLEIQRTEQGDSAMYLCASSLGPDQETQYFGPGTRLLVL.

The chain is built from TRBV27 and TRBJ1-1; 7 bases are a match to TRBD1. The CDR3 consists of 13 residues. Trimming at V came to 1 base and at J to 6 bases, leaving 2 bases not matched to a gene. The germline gives CDR1 MNHEY, CDR2 SMNVEV (reference sequence). CDR3 loop: CASSLYQGAEAFF. In DNA, the CDR3 is TGTGCCAGCAGTTTATATCAGGGGGCTGAAGCTTTCTTT.

The chain is built from TRBV6-6 and TRBJ1-2; D uncertain. This CDR3 contains 15 residues. Germline CDR1 reads MNHNY; CDR2 reads SVGAGI (reference sequence). The V and J ends lost 0 bases and 0 bases respectively, with 8 bases between them. The CDR3 DNA is TGTGCCAGCAGTTACTCTGGCGGAGCTAACTATGGCTACACCTTC. It is translated as CASSYSGGANYGYTF.

The chain employs TRBV18 and TRBJ1-1; D is possibly TRBD1 (6 bases). Trimming pared 3 bases from V and 2 bases from J, leaving 7 bases between. Germline values: CDR1 KGHSH, CDR2 LQKENI. This CDR3 region has 13 residues. The CDR3 here is CASSPGQNTEAFF. CDR3 bases: TGTGCCAGCTCACCGGGACAAAACACTGAAGCTTTCTTT. Complete variable domain (other parts from reference TRBV18 and TRBJ1-1): NAGVMQNPRHLVRRRGQEARLRCSPMKGHSHVYWYRQLPEEGLKFMVYLQKENIIDESGMPKERFSAEFPKEGPSILRIQQVVRGDSAAYFCASSPGQNTEAFFGQGTRLTVV.

This clone was found once. The chain recombines TRBV7-2 with TRBJ1-2, with 8 bases matching TRBD1. Germline V gives CDR1 SGHTA, CDR2 FQGNSA. V lost 2 bases, J lost 6 bases, and 14 bases stayed unmatched. This CDR3 spans 17 amino acids. The CDR3 is CASSLLPPGQAVDGYTF. The CDR3 bases are TGTGCCAGCAGCTTACTCCCCCCGGGACAGGCGGTGGATGGCTACACCTTC.

V usage is TRBV7-2 and J usage is TRBJ1-6; 9 bases are a match to TRBD1. Germline-derived CDR1 and CDR2 are SGHTA and FQGNSA. The V segment lost 5 bases and the J segment 5 bases; nucleotides outside the gene matches: 4. The CDR3 extends over 15 amino acids. CDR3 sequence (DNA): TGTGCCAGCAGCATTAGACAGGGGGATAATTCACCCCTCCACTTT. As protein: CASSIRQGDNSPLHF.

This chain joins TRBV7-2 and TRBJ2-1, with a tentative D call TRBD1 (5 bases). Trimming removed 2 bases from V and 9 bases from J, with 20 bases in between. The CDR3 extends over 16 amino acids. The germline V gene encodes CDR1 SGHTA and CDR2 FQGNSA. The CDR3 is CASSLIEQAPFGEQFF. The CDR3 nucleotides are TGTGCCAGCAGCTTAATTGAACAGGCCCCATTTGGTGAGCAGTTCTTC.